This paragraph reports one TCR beta chain. The data derive from a study of blood T cell repertoires in COVID-19. V was clipped by 4 bases and J by 6 bases; unmatched bases: 6. CDR3 length: 13 residues. Per the germline V gene, CDR1 is SGHRS and CDR2 is YFSETQ. Assay used: immunoSEQ multiplex PCR; TCRdb lists only in-frame clones, some missing. The repertoire holds approximately 250,000 clones, with more than 85% as singletons. This clonotype was sampled from a man aged 18 to 29 with active or convalescent COVID-19. The sequenced sample consisted of peripheral blood. The chain combines TRBV5-1 with TRBJ1-2; 7 nucleotides match TRBD1. The chain's CDR3 is CASSDNGQDGYTF. The CDR3 DNA sequence: TGCGCCAGCAGCGACAACGGACAGGATGGCTACACCTTC.